This paragraph reports one T cell receptor beta chain. These data originate in a study of control samples from healthy donors and cancer patients. CDR3 length: 13 residues. The V end lost 6 bases, the J end lost 1 base, and 9 bases lay between the germline ends. Germline V gives CDR1 ENHRY, CDR2 SYGVKD. Generated by immunoSEQ multiplex PCR, the TCRdb table keeps only in-frame clones and is missing some. Counted here are 150,000 to 200,000 clones, roughly nine tenths occurring once; the ten biggest clones make up 1.4%. The sample consisted of blood. This rearrangement joins TRBV10-3 to TRBJ1-1; D is possibly TRBD1 (5 bases). The TCR comes from a young man in good health. CDR3 sequence reads: CAISKTENTEAFF. CDR3 DNA sequence: TGTGCCATCAGCAAGACAGAGAACACTGAAGCTTTCTTT.